These T cell receptor beta chains were read from a single sample in a study of blood T cell repertoires in COVID-19. The protocol was immunoSEQ multiplex PCR, while the TCRdb copy is restricted to in-frame clones and leaves out a portion. The sample has hundreds of thousands of clones, 80% to 90% seen once; the top ten hold roughly 1.7%. Sequences were obtained from PBMCs or T cells enriched from blood (not recorded which). The receptors come from a man in his forties who had recovered from COVID-19. Both conserved end residues are part of each CDR3. A D gene is named only where the DNA matches it firmly. The listing skips clone size in some rows; elsewhere it reads once, few, many or a size class.

TRBD2,TRBJ2-3,TRBV7-2,NA,TGTGCCAGCAGCTTAGATGGGCGAGCGGGGATTACAGATACGCAGTATTTT,CASSLDGRAGITDTQYF
NA,TRBJ2-5,TRBV11-3,NA,TGTGCCAGCAGCTTAGAAGTGGCGCGTGACAGAAAGAGGGAGACCCAGTACTTC,CASSLEVARDRKRETQYF
TRBD1,TRBJ1-6,TRBV2,NA,TGTGCCAGCAGTGGGGGGACAGTGCTAAATAATTCACCCCTCCACTTT,CASSGGTVLNNSPLHF
NA,TRBJ2-3,TRBV5-4,once,TGTGCCAGCAGCTCGCTACTAGAACTCACAGATACGCAGTATTTT,CASSSLLELTDTQYF
NA,TRBJ2-7,TRBV11-2,NA,TGTGCCAGCAGCTTATCCCAGGGATACTCCTACGAGCAGTACTTC,CASSLSQGYSYEQYF
TRBD2,TRBJ2-7,TRBV6-5,NA,TGTGCCACCCAGGGACTAGCGCCCTACGAGCAGTACTTC,CATQGLAPYEQYF
NA,TRBJ1-6,TRBV5-5,once,TGTGCCAGCAGCTCCGGGAGGGGGAGCTCCTATAATTCACCCCTCCACTTT,CASSSGRGSSYNSPLHF
TRBD1,TRBJ1-2,TRBV29-1,NA,TGCAGCGCCGCCGGGACAGACAACTATGGCTACACCTTC,CSAAGTDNYGYTF
TRBD2,TRBJ2-1,TRBV11-2,NA,TGTGCCAGCAGCTTAAACCCCTTAGCGGGAGGGCAGGAGTTCTTC,CASSLNPLAGGQEFF
NA,TRBJ1-6,TRBV2,NA,TGTGCCAGCAGTGAAACATACAGGGCTTCACCCCTCCACTTT,CASSETYRASPLHF